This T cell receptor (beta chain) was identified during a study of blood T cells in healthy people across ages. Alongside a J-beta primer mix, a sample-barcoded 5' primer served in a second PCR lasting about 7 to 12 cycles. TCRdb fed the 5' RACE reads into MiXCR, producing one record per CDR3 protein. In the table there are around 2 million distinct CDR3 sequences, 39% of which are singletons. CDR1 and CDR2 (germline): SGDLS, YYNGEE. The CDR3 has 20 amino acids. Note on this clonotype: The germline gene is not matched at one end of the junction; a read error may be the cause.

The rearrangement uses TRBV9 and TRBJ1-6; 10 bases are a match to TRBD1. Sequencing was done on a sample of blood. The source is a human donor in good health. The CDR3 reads CANSGLSRDRGPSYNSPLHF. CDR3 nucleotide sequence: TGTGCCAACAGCGGCCTCTCTCGTGACAGGGGGCCATCCTATAATTCACCCCTCCACTTT.